This is a list of T cell receptor beta chains from one sample in a study of blood T cell dynamics during melanoma immunotherapy. Assay: immunoSEQ multiplex PCR; the TCRdb copy retains only in-frame clones and omits some. This table has 9,700 or so clones, 85% to 90% appearing once. The material sequenced was blood, taken from a patient treated with checkpoint blockade. The receptors derive from a human donor with melanoma. The conserved cysteine and the conserved F or W are not part of the CDR3 here. The order of the fields is CDR3 length, V gene, J gene, CDR3 protein.

len: 12
v_gene: TRBV5-8
j_gene: TRBJ2-7
CDR3aa: ASSWRGSRGEQY

len: 14
v_gene: TRBV19
j_gene: TRBJ2-7
CDR3aa: ASSIGGSGRTYEQY

len: 13
v_gene: TRBV28
j_gene: TRBJ2-7
CDR3aa: ASSFPRRATYEQY

len: 13
v_gene: TRBV7-9
j_gene: TRBJ2-3
CDR3aa: ASIRAALEQDTQY

len: 12
v_gene: TRBV18
j_gene: TRBJ2-7
CDR3aa: ASSPRGGVYEQY

len: 13
v_gene: TRBV5-5
j_gene: TRBJ2-1
CDR3aa: ASRLREGSYNEQF

len: 10
v_gene: TRBV7-2
j_gene: TRBJ2-7
CDR3aa: ASSDRAYEQY

len: 11
v_gene: TRBV7-2
j_gene: TRBJ2-5
CDR3aa: ASSPRSRETQY

len: 13
v_gene: TRBV7-2
j_gene: TRBJ2-1
CDR3aa: ASSLALGAYNEQF

len: 10
v_gene: TRBV18
j_gene: TRBJ2-7
CDR3aa: ASSPGTDEQY

len: 12
v_gene: TRBV6-5
j_gene: TRBJ2-7
CDR3aa: ASSYSGTDYEQY

len: 10
v_gene: TRBV15
j_gene: TRBJ2-1
CDR3aa: ATSQGHFEQF

len: 12
v_gene: TRBV29-1
j_gene: TRBJ2-4
CDR3aa: SVEGSGTGDIQY

len: 12
v_gene: TRBV5-4
j_gene: TRBJ2-1
CDR3aa: AFNRGASYNEQF

len: 12
v_gene: TRBV6-5
j_gene: TRBJ1-2
CDR3aa: ASSFDRGAYGYT

len: 11
v_gene: TRBV29-1
j_gene: TRBJ2-5
CDR3aa: SVEGGLRETQY

len: 12
v_gene: TRBV21-1
j_gene: TRBJ1-5
CDR3aa: ASSRRHPNQPQH

len: 12
v_gene: TRBV6-5
j_gene: TRBJ1-2
CDR3aa: ASSYSGQGGGYT

len: 14
v_gene: TRBV5-6
j_gene: TRBJ1-2
CDR3aa: ASSLGSTRANYGYT

len: 14
v_gene: TRBV5-8
j_gene: TRBJ2-3
CDR3aa: ASSPRQGASTDTQY

len: 10
v_gene: TRBV19
j_gene: TRBJ1-2
CDR3aa: ASSMAVYGYT

len: 13
v_gene: TRBV9
j_gene: TRBJ2-1
CDR3aa: ASSVGLADSNEQF

len: 11
v_gene: TRBV4-1
j_gene: TRBJ2-7
CDR3aa: ASSWTGGDEQY

len: 14
v_gene: TRBV27
j_gene: TRBJ2-4
CDR3aa: ASSRGTSGVGNIQY

len: 13
v_gene: TRBV5-6
j_gene: TRBJ1-2
CDR3aa: ASSHKGRPNYGYT

len: 13
v_gene: TRBV27
j_gene: TRBJ2-1
CDR3aa: ASSFGGPSYNEQF

len: 14
v_gene: TRBV7-9
j_gene: TRBJ2-1
CDR3aa: ASSRSGRAGYNEQF

len: 12
v_gene: TRBV5-1
j_gene: TRBJ2-6
CDR3aa: ASSRNRGHNVLT

len: 14
v_gene: TRBV18
j_gene: TRBJ2-7
CDR3aa: ASSPPASGSWGEQY

len: 12
v_gene: TRBV6-5
j_gene: TRBJ2-7
CDR3aa: ASSDGTGAGEQY

len: 13
v_gene: TRBV14
j_gene: TRBJ2-5
CDR3aa: ASRRGAVATETQY

len: 13
v_gene: TRBV18
j_gene: TRBJ2-5
CDR3aa: ASSRQTGTQETQY

len: 13
v_gene: TRBV29-1
j_gene: TRBJ2-1
CDR3aa: SVEEGSGSFGEQF

len: 12
v_gene: TRBV28
j_gene: TRBJ1-2
CDR3aa: ATGVLTWGYGYT

len: 13
v_gene: TRBV6-5
j_gene: TRBJ2-7
CDR3aa: ASSYAGTPGYEQY

len: 12
v_gene: TRBV6-5
j_gene: TRBJ2-1
CDR3aa: ASTQAGGFGEQF

len: 13
v_gene: TRBV7-9
j_gene: TRBJ1-5
CDR3aa: ASSVGQGSIQPQH

len: 12
v_gene: TRBV27
j_gene: TRBJ2-7
CDR3aa: ASSFSSGNYEQY

len: 13
v_gene: TRBV19
j_gene: TRBJ2-7
CDR3aa: ASSPAASSSYEQY

len: 13
v_gene: TRBV5-1
j_gene: TRBJ2-2
CDR3aa: ASSLRAGQAGELF

len: 12
v_gene: TRBV7-6
j_gene: TRBJ2-2
CDR3aa: ASSLGGRTGELF

len: 11
v_gene: TRBV5-1
j_gene: TRBJ2-2
CDR3aa: ASSLGDTGELF

len: 13
v_gene: TRBV4-1
j_gene: TRBJ2-5
CDR3aa: ASSQGPPYQETQY

len: 13
v_gene: TRBV10-1
j_gene: TRBJ2-1
CDR3aa: ASSEGLAGYNEQF

len: 14
v_gene: TRBV4-1
j_gene: TRBJ2-7
CDR3aa: ASSQPRGTETYEQY

len: 14
v_gene: TRBV4-2
j_gene: TRBJ2-7
CDR3aa: ASSRGGASVAYEQY

len: 17
v_gene: TRBV19
j_gene: TRBJ2-3
CDR3aa: ASSLSLAGATRGTDTQY

len: 11
v_gene: TRBV12-5
j_gene: TRBJ2-5
CDR3aa: ASGPGGGETQY

len: 13
v_gene: TRBV7-3
j_gene: TRBJ2-1
CDR3aa: ASSPLAGVGREQF

len: 15
v_gene: TRBV7-9
j_gene: TRBJ1-6
CDR3aa: ASSLVGQSSYNSPLH

len: 12
v_gene: TRBV7-8
j_gene: TRBJ2-7
CDR3aa: ASSFGAGGYEQY

len: 13
v_gene: TRBV6-1
j_gene: TRBJ2-7
CDR3aa: ASSEWFLGPYEQY

len: 13
v_gene: TRBV18
j_gene: TRBJ1-1
CDR3aa: ASSPLATPNTEAF